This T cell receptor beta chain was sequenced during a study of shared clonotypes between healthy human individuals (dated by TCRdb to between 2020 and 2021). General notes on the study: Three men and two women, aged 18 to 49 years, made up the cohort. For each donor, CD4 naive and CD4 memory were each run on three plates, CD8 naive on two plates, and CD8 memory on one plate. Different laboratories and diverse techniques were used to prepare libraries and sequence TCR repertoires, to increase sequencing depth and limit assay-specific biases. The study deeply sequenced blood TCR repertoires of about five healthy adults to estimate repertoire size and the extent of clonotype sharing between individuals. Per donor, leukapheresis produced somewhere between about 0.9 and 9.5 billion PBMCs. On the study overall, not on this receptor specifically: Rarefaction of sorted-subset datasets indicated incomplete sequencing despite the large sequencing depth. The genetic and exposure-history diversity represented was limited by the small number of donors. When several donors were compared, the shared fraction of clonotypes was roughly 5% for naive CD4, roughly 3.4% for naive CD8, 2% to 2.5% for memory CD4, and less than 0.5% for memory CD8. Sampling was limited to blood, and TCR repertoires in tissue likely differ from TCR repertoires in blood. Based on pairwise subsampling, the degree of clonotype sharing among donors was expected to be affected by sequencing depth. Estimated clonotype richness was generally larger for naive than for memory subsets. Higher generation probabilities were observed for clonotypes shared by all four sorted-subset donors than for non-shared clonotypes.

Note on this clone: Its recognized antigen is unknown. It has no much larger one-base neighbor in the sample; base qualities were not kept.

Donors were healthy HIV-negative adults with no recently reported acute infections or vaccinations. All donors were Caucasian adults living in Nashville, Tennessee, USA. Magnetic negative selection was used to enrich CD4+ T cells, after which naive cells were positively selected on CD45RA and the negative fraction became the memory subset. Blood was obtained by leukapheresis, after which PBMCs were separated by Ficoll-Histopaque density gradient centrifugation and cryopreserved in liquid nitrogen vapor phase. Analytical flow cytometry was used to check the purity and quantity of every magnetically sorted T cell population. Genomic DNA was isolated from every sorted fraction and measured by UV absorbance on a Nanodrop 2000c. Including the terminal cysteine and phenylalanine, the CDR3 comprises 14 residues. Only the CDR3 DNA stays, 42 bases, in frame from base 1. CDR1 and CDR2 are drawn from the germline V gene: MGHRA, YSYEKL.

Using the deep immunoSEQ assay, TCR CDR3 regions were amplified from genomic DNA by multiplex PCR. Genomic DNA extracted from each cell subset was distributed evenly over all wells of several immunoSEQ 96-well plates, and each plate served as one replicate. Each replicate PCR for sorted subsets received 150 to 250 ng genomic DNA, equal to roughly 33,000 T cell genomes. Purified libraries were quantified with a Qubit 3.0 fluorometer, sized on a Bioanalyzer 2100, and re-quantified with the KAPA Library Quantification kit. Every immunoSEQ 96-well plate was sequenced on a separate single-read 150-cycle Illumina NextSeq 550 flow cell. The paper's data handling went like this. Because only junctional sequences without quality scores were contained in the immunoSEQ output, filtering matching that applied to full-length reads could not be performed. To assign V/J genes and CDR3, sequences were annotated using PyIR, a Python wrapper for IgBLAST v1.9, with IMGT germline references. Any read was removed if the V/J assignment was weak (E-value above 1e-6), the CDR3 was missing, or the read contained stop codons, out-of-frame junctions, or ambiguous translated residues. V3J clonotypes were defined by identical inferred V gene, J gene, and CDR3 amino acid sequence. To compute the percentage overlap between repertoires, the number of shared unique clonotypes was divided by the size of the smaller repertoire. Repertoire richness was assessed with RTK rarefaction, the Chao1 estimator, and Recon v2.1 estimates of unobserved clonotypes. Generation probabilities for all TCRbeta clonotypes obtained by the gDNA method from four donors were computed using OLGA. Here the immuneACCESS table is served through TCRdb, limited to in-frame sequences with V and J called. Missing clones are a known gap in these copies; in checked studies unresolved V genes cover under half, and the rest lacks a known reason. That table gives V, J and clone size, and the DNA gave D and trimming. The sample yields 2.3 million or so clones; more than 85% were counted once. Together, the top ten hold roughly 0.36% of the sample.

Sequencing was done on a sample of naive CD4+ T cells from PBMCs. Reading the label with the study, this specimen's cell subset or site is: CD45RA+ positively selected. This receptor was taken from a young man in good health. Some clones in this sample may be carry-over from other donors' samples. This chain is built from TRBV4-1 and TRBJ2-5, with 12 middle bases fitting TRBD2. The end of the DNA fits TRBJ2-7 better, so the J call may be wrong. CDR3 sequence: CASRRLAGVHEQYF. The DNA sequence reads TGCGCCAGCCGCCGACTAGCGGGAGTCCACGAGCAGTACTTC.